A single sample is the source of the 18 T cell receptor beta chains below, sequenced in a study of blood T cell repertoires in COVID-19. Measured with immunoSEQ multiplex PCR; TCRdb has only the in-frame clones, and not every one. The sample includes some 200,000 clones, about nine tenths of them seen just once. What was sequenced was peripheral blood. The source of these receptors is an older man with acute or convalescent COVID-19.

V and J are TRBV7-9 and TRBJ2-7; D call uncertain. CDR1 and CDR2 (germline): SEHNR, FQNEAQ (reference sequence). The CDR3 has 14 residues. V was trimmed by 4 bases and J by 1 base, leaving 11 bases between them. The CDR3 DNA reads TGTGCCAGCAGCTACAGCCGTCCGTCCTACGAGCAGTACTTC. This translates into CASSYSRPSYEQYF.

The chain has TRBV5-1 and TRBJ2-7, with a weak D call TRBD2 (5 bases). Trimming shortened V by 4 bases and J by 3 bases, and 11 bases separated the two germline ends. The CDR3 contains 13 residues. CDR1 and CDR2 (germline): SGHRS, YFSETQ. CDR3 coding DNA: TGCGCCAGCAGCACCGCGGCGGGCTACGAGCAGTACTTC. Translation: CASSTAAGYEQYF.

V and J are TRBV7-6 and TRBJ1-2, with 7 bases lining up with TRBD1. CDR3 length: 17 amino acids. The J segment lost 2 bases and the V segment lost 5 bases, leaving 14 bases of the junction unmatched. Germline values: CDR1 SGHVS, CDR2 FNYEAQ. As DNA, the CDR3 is TGTGCCAGCAGCCTAGATCCTGGGACAGAGCTCAACTATGGCTACACCTTC. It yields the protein CASSLDPGTELNYGYTF.

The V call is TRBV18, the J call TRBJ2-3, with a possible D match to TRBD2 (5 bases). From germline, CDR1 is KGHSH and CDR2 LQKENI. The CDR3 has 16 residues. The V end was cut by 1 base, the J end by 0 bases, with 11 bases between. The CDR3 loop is CASSPQAVTSTDTQYF. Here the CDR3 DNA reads TGTGCCAGCTCACCACAAGCGGTCACCAGCACAGATACGCAGTATTTT.

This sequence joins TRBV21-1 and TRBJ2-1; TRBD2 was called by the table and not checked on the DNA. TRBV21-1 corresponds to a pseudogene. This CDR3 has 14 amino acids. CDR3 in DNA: TGTGCCAGCCACCCCGGGGGGGTCTACAATGAGCAGTTCTTC. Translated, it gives CASHPGGVYNEQFF.

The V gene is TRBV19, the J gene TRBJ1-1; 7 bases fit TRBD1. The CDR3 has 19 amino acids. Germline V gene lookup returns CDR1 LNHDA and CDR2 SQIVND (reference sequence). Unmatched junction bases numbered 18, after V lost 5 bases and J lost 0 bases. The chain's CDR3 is CASSLRDRGGSYMNTEAFF. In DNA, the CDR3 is TGTGCCAGTAGTCTCCGGGACAGAGGGGGGTCTTACATGAACACTGAAGCTTTCTTT.

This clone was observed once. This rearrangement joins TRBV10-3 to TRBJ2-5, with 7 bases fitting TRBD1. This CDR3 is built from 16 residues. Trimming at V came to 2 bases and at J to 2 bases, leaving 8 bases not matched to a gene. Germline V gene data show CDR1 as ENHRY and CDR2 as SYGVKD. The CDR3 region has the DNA TGTGCCATCAGTGAGCCGGGACAGACTACACAAGAGACCCAGTACTTC. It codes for CAISEPGQTTQETQYF.

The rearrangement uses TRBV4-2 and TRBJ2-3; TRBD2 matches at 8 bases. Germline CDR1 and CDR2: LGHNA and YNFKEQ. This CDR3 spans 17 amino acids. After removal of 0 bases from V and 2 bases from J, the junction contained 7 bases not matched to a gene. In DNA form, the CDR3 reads TGTGCCAGCAGCCAAGATGAGAATGGACTAGCCACAGATACGCAGTATTTT. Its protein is CASSQDENGLATDTQYF.

The CDR3 spells CAWGQGAAYEQYF. The CDR3 nucleotides read TGTGCCTGGGGACAGGGGGCTGCCTACGAGCAGTACTTC. The chain employs TRBV30 and TRBJ2-7; TRBD1 aligns across 11 bases. J was trimmed by 2 bases and V by 5 bases; bases with no gene match: 2. This CDR3 comprises 13 residues. Looked up from germline, CDR1 is GTSNPN and CDR2 is SVGIG (reference sequence).

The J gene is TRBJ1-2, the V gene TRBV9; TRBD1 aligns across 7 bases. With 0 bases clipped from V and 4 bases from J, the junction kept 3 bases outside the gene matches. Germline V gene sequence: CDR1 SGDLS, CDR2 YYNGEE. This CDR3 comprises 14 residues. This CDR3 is CASSVGQGPYGYTF. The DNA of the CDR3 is TGTGCCAGCAGCGTAGGACAGGGACCCTATGGCTACACCTTC.

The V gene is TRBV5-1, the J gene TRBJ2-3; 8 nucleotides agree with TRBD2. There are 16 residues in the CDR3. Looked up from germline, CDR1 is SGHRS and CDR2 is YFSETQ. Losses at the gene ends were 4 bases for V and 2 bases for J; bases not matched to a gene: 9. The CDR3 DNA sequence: TGCGCCAGCAGCCCCGGGGGGGAGCGGAACACAGATACGCAGTATTTT. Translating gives CASSPGGERNTDTQYF.

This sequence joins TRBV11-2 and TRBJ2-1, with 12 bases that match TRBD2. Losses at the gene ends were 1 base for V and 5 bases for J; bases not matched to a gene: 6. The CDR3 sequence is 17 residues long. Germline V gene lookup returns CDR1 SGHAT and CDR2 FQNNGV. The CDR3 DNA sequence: TGTGCCAGCAGCTTAGTGACTAGCGGGAGTGGTAACAATGAGCAGTTCTTC. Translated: CASSLVTSGSGNNEQFF.

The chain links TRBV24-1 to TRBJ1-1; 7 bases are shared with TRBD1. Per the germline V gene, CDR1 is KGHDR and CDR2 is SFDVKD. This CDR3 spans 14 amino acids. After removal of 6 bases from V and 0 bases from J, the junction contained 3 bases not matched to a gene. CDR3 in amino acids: CATSQTGLNTEAFF. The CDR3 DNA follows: TGTGCCACCAGTCAGACAGGGTTGAACACTGAAGCTTTCTTT.

This CDR3 is CASSLWGTSGNTRETQYF. The CDR3 DNA reads TGTGCCAGCAGTTTATGGGGGACTAGCGGGAACACTAGGGAGACCCAGTACTTC. The rearrangement links TRBV28 to TRBJ2-5, with 13 bases fitting TRBD2. The V gene end was trimmed by 0 bases and the J gene end by 5 bases; junction bases not matched to a gene: 9. Germline V lookup: CDR1 MDHEN, CDR2 SYDVKM. This CDR3 is built from 18 residues.

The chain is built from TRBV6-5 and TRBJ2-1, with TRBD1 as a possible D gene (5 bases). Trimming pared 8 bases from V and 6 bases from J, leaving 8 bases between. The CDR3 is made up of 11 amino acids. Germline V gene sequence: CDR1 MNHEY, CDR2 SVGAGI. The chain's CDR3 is CASVGPNEQFF. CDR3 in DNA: TGTGCCAGCGTGGGGCCCAATGAGCAGTTCTTC.

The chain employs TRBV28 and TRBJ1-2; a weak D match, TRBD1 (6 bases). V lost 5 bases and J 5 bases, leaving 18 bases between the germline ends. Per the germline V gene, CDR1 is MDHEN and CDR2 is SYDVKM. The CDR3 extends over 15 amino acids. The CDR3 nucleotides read TGTGCCAGCAGTCCCATTAAACAGGGTAGTTATGGCTACACCTTC. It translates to CASSPIKQGSYGYTF.

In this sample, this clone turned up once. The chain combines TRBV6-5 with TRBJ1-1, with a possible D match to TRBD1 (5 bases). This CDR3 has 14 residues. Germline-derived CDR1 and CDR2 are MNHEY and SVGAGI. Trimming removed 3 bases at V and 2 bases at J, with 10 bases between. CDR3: CASSYSRVNTEAFF. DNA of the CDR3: TGTGCCAGCAGTTATAGCAGGGTTAACACTGAAGCTTTCTTT.

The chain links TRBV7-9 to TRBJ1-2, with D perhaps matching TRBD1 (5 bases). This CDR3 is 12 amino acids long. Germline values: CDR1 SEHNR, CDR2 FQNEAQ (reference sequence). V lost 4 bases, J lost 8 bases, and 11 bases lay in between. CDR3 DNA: TGTGCCAGCAGCTCCCGCGGGGACGGCTACACCTTC. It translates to CASSSRGDGYTF.